A single sample gave rise to the 18 T cell receptor beta chains below, sequenced in a study of blood T cell repertoires in COVID-19 (dated by TCRdb to between 2020 and 2021). The method behind the library was the immunoSEQ multiplex PCR assay. This is the immuneACCESS table as TCRdb keeps it, with only in-frame sequences that have V and J called. A part of the clones is gone; compared with another copy, unresolved V genes explain less than half, and the rest is unexplained. For this sample the table gives 190,000 or so clones, of which roughly four fifths were detected only once. Jointly, the top ten make up 6% to 8% of the sample. The sample consisted of peripheral blood. The source is a human donor with acute or convalescent COVID-19. The donor label of this sample is uncertain.

The chain recombines TRBV30 with TRBJ2-3; TRBD1 matches 10 bases. The ends lost 1 base at V and 5 bases at J; junction bases unmatched: 6. This CDR3 has 15 residues. Germline values: CDR1 GTSNPN, CDR2 SVGIG (reference sequence). The CDR3 protein is CAWSARQGARDTQYF. For the CDR3, the DNA is TGTGCCTGGAGTGCGAGACAGGGGGCGCGAGATACGCAGTATTTT. Using reference TRBV30 and TRBJ2-3 for the parts outside the CDR3, the full variable domain is SQTIHQWPATLVQPVGSPLSLECTVEGTSNPNLYWYRQAAGRGLQLLFYSVGIGQISSEVPQNLSASRPQDRQFILSSKKLLLSDSGFYLCAWSARQGARDTQYFGPGTRLTVL.

The V call is TRBV7-2, the J call TRBJ2-7; TRBD1 matches 9 bases. V lost 1 base, J lost 1 base, and 2 bases stayed unmatched. CDR1 is SGHTA, CDR2 FQGNSA, per germline. The CDR3 spans 15 residues. In nucleotides, the CDR3 is TGTGCCAGCAGCTTAGACAGGGGGCAGTCCTACGAGCAGTACTTC. It codes for CASSLDRGQSYEQYF.

This clone was seen repeatedly, ten times or more. The rearrangement links TRBV19 to TRBJ2-1; TRBD2 matches 14 bases. V trimming: 5 bases; J trimming: 5 bases; junction bases outside the gene matches: 5. CDR1 and CDR2 from the germline V gene are LNHDA and SQIVND (reference sequence). This CDR3 contains 16 residues. The CDR3 sequence: CASSLTGLAGDNEQFF. The CDR3, as DNA: TGTGCCAGTAGTCTGACGGGACTAGCGGGAGACAATGAGCAGTTCTTC.

The V gene is TRBV12-5, the J gene TRBJ1-2; 8 bases match TRBD1. V was clipped by 4 bases and J by 5 bases; unmatched bases: 9. In germline, CDR1 is LGHNT, CDR2 FRNRAP. The CDR3 loop spans 15 amino acids. The CDR3 region is CASGSTPTGVYGYTF. The CDR3 DNA sequence: TGTGCTAGTGGTTCTACACCGACAGGGGTATATGGCTACACCTTC.

The J gene is TRBJ2-7, the V gene TRBV6-5, with TRBD2 matching 14 bases. There are 14 residues in the CDR3. Germline CDR1 reads MNHEY; CDR2 reads SVGAGI. The V and J ends lost 9 bases and 6 bases, in that order; junction bases with no gene match: 7. The CDR3 spells CASSGTSGSGEQYF. Here the CDR3 DNA reads TGTGCCAGTTCTGGGACTAGCGGGAGTGGCGAGCAGTACTTC.

The chain has TRBV2 and TRBJ1-1; D is unclear. The CDR3 length is 11 residues. V was cut by 3 bases and J by 6 bases, with 5 bases left in between. CDR1 and CDR2 from the germline V gene are SNHLY and FYNNEI. DNA for the CDR3: TGTGCCAGCAGTGAGTTCGCTGAAGCTTTCTTT. Translation: CASSEFAEAFF.

The chain combines TRBV14 with TRBJ2-2; 7 nucleotides line up with TRBD2. The V gene end was trimmed by 1 base and the J gene end by 3 bases; junction bases not matched to a gene: 5. The CDR3 loop spans 16 amino acids. Germline loops: CDR1 SGHDN, CDR2 FVKESK. CDR3 in DNA: TGTGCCAGCAGCCAAGGTGGCGGGAGCTACACCGGGGAGCTGTTTTTT. It yields the protein CASSQGGGSYTGELFF.

V usage is TRBV7-9 and J usage is TRBJ1-6, with no clear D. The CDR3 is 15 residues long. The germline V and J ends were trimmed by 2 bases and 8 bases, with 13 bases remaining between them. CDR1 and CDR2 from the germline V gene are SEHNR and FQNEAQ (reference sequence). The CDR3 spells CASSLRSGSYSPLHF. The CDR3 DNA sequence: TGTGCCAGCAGCTTACGTTCTGGCTCCTATTCACCCCTCCACTTT.

This chain links TRBV28 with TRBJ2-7; possible D gene TRBD1, 6 bases. Trimming took off 4 bases at V and 9 bases at J, with 13 bases between the two ends. Germline values: CDR1 MDHEN, CDR2 SYDVKM. This CDR3 is 12 amino acids long. The CDR3 here is CASSSDRIGQYF. DNA of the CDR3: TGTGCCAGCAGTTCCGACAGGATCGGGCAGTACTTC.

The V gene is TRBV19, the J gene TRBJ2-3; D unclear. V lost 3 bases and J 5 bases, leaving 12 bases between the germline ends. The CDR3 has 14 residues. Germline V CDR1 and CDR2: LNHDA, SQIVND (reference sequence). The CDR3 spells CASSMTSGRDTQYF. The DNA for the CDR3 is TGTGCCAGTAGTATGACTTCTGGAAGAGATACGCAGTATTTT.

A single count supports this clone. The J gene is TRBJ2-1, the V gene TRBV7-2; 8 positions agree with TRBD1. The germline CDR1 and CDR2 sequences are SGHTA and FQGNSA. The CDR3 contains 19 residues. Trimming took 6 bases from V and 4 from J; bases not matched to a gene: 20. The CDR3 DNA is TGTGCCAGCAGTCGAAAAGGGACAGGAGGATGGGAGGCTTACAATGAGCAGTTCTTC. Amino acid sequence: CASSRKGTGGWEAYNEQFF. The full variable domain, its missing parts supplied by reference TRBV7-2 and TRBJ2-1, is GAGVSQSPSNKVTEKGKDVELRCDPISGHTALYWYRQSLGQGLEFLIYFQGNSAPDKSGLPSDRFSAERTGGSVSTLTIQRTQQEDSAVYLCASSRKGTGGWEAYNEQFFGPGTRLTVL.

V gene TRBV30 combines with J gene TRBJ1-2; the match to TRBD1 covers 8 bases. The CDR3 has 15 residues. V lost 0 bases and J lost 3; bases outside the gene matches: 6. CDR1 is GTSNPN, CDR2 SVGIG, per germline (reference sequence). The CDR3 region is CAWSVWRTGHYGYTF. CDR3 nucleotide sequence: TGTGCCTGGAGTGTATGGAGGACAGGGCACTATGGCTACACCTTC.

The V call is TRBV11-2, the J call TRBJ2-2; 7 nucleotides match TRBD2. Germline V CDR1 and CDR2: SGHAT, FQNNGV. The CDR3 contains 12 residues. Trimming at V came to 3 bases and at J to 13 bases, leaving 5 bases not matched to a gene. The CDR3 coding sequence is TGTGCCAGCAGCTTTGGACTAGACCCGCTGTTTTTT. This translates into CASSFGLDPLFF.

This clone was seen more than once but under ten times. The chain has TRBV19 and TRBJ2-5; 7 bases map to TRBD1. The germline V gene encodes CDR1 LNHDA and CDR2 SQIVND (reference sequence). This CDR3 has 15 amino acids. After removal of 1 base from V and 5 bases from J, the junction contained 7 bases not matched to a gene. CDR3 sequence: CASSIARGRRETQYF. CDR3 nucleotides: TGTGCCAGTAGTATAGCTAGGGGGCGCAGGGAGACCCAGTACTTC.

This clone came up once. The gene calls are TRBV7-2 and TRBJ1-2, with D possibly matching TRBD1 (6 bases). Germline lookup yields CDR1 SGHTA and CDR2 FQGNSA. The CDR3 runs to 15 residues. V was pared by 1 base and J by 5 bases, with 14 bases between. The CDR3 nucleotides read TGTGCCAGCAGCTTAGGAGACAGGTCCCCGTATGGCTACACCTTC. It encodes CASSLGDRSPYGYTF. Drawing the rest from reference TRBV7-2 and TRBJ1-2, the complete variable domain is GAGVSQSPSNKVTEKGKDVELRCDPISGHTALYWYRQSLGQGLEFLIYFQGNSAPDKSGLPSDRFSAERTGGSVSTLTIQRTQQEDSAVYLCASSLGDRSPYGYTFGSGTRLTVV.

The chain couples TRBV4-1 to TRBJ2-1; TRBD1 aligns across 9 bases. This CDR3 region has 16 residues. V dropped 1 base and J dropped 7; count of bases not matched to a gene: 8. Germline values: CDR1 MGHRA, CDR2 YSYEKL. CDR3 amino acids: CASSQGRGTGRNEQFF. In DNA form, the CDR3 reads TGCGCCAGCAGCCAAGGGCGCGGGACAGGGAGGAATGAGCAGTTCTTC.

This chain uses TRBV28 with TRBJ1-6, with a tentative D call TRBD1 (6 bases). The CDR3 extends over 15 amino acids. The germline gives CDR1 MDHEN, CDR2 SYDVKM. Trimming stripped 7 bases from V and 10 bases from J, with 20 bases between. CDR3 coding DNA: TGTGCCAGCACCTACCAAGCGGGGGCGAGATCACCCCTCCACTTT. Protein sequence: CASTYQAGARSPLHF.

This sequence joins TRBV7-9 and TRBJ2-5; D remains unclear. Germline V gene data show CDR1 as SEHNR and CDR2 as FQNEAQ (reference sequence). V lost 5 bases and J lost 4, with 14 bases in between. CDR3 length equals 14 residues. In DNA form, the CDR3 reads TGTGCCAGCAGCGTCAGTTCAACGGGAGAGACCCAGTACTTC. Translation: CASSVSSTGETQYF.